These 2 T cell receptor beta chains were all obtained from the same sample, sequenced in a study of identical twins. One entry per CDR3 protein, called by TCRdb with MiXCR from the 5' RACE reads. Of roughly 1.6 million distinct CDR3 sequences listed, about 32% are singletons. Sequenced: cord blood. The receptor source for this set is a newborn girl in good health.

This rearrangement joins TRBV10-3 to TRBJ2-7, with 9 bases lining up with TRBD1. From germline, CDR1 is ENHRY and CDR2 SYGVKD. This CDR3 spans 14 amino acids. V lost 5 bases, J lost 5 bases, and 7 bases stayed unmatched. Written as DNA, the CDR3 is TGTGCCATCAGTTTTAGGACAGGGGTCCACGAGCAGTACTTC. This sequence encodes CAISFRTGVHEQYF.

V gene TRBV27 combines with J gene TRBJ1-4; a weak D match, TRBD1 (5 bases). Trimming removed 6 bases at V and 11 bases at J, with 16 bases between. This CDR3 contains 13 residues. The germline V gene encodes CDR1 MNHEY and CDR2 SMNVEV (reference sequence). In nucleotides, the CDR3 is TGTGCCAGCAGAGTGGGGACGGTCGGGAAACTGTTTTTT. The encoded protein is CASRVGTVGKLFF.